The rows below give T cell receptor beta chains drawn from one sample of a study of blood T cells in healthy people across ages. Using its own MiXCR run on the 5' RACE reads, TCRdb lists one record per CDR3 protein. The top ten hold 7.9% of the sample, which has around 1,500,000 distinct CDR3 sequences, about 43% seen once. Sequenced: blood. The receptor source for this set is a woman younger than 30 in good health. Both conserved end residues are part of each CDR3. Fields, in order: D gene, J gene, CDR3 length, V gene, CDR3 protein. The D gene is left open where the match is weak.

>-|TRBJ2-3|15|TRBV5-1
CASSEWDFGTDTQYF
>-|TRBJ1-2|16|TRBV10-3
CAISDSSQPANYGYTF
>-|TRBJ2-3|14|TRBV7-6
CASSNHGRGNTQYF
>-|TRBJ2-7|14|TRBV29-1
CSVEDRDGAYEQYF
>-|TRBJ1-1|11|TRBV5-1
CASSHDSEAFF
>-|TRBJ1-2|14|TRBV30
CAWSSSRSNYGYTF
>-|TRBJ1-6|16|TRBV3-1
CASSQDWNGYNSPLHF
>TRBD1|TRBJ1-2|12|TRBV9
CASSGTGVGYTF
>-|TRBJ2-7|15|TRBV7-2
CASRAGAGVAYEQYF
>TRBD1|TRBJ1-2|14|TRBV6-2/TRBV6-3
CASRGTALNYGYTF
>-|TRBJ1-2|9|TRBV20-1
CSASLGYTF
>-|TRBJ1-2|13|TRBV12-3/TRBV12-4
CASSPLSNYGYTF
>TRBD1|TRBJ1-1|14|TRBV6-5
CASSYSGQHTEAFF
>-|TRBJ2-5|13|TRBV6-5
CASSYSDRETQYF
>-|TRBJ2-7|11|TRBV30
CAWGRGDEQYF
>-|TRBJ2-1|13|TRBV10-2
CASSDPAPDEQFF
>TRBD1|TRBJ2-5|13|TRBV5-1
CASRNRGQETQYF
>-|TRBJ1-4|16|TRBV5-1
CASSASPGTGNEKLFF
>-|TRBJ2-3|18|TRBV3-1
CASSQEWNPTSSTDTQYF
>TRBD1|TRBJ2-7|15|TRBV6-2/TRBV6-3
CAGSVSGTGTYEQYF
>TRBD2|TRBJ2-1|14|TRBV7-6
CASSLLAGVNEQFF
>-|TRBJ1-1|13|TRBV11-2
CASSPGTVTEAFF
>-|TRBJ1-5|13|TRBV9
CASSAFTDQPQHF
>-|TRBJ2-1|13|TRBV30
CAWSWGAKNEQFF
>TRBD2|TRBJ2-3|16|TRBV12-3/TRBV12-4
CASRTYTGGRTDTQYF
>-|TRBJ2-3|13|TRBV28
CASSSFDTDTQYF
>-|TRBJ1-2|13|TRBV20-1
CSARSDQAYGYTF
>TRBD1|TRBJ2-2|15|TRBV19
CASIQGAGGTGELFF
>-|TRBJ1-2|16|TRBV6-2/TRBV6-3
CASSFNPRDTDYGYTF
>TRBD2|TRBJ2-3|18|TRBV12-3/TRBV12-4
CASSFMGLAGFLADAQYF
>-|TRBJ2-2|13|TRBV2
CATTRSNTGELFF
>TRBD2|TRBJ2-1|15|TRBV6-1
CASKPLAGGPYEQFF
>-|TRBJ2-1|22|TRBV6-1
CASSSPVGAAQTPNPPLDEQFF
>TRBD1|TRBJ2-3|15|TRBV27
CASSLRDRYFDTQYF
>-|TRBJ1-2|13|TRBV11-2
CASSFGGVGGYTF
>TRBD2|TRBJ2-7|17|TRBV6-1
CASSDPFASGRGGEQYF
>-|TRBJ1-1|10|TRBV29-1
CSVGSTEAFF
>-|TRBJ2-5|13|TRBV9
CASSVVPLETQYF
>TRBD2|TRBJ2-3|16|TRBV5-1
CASSLSGGAASDTQYF
>TRBD2|TRBJ2-2|16|TRBV12-3/TRBV12-4
CASSRVAGGHTGELFF
>TRBD1|TRBJ2-7|14|TRBV28
CASSWMGQSYEQYF
>-|TRBJ2-2|13|TRBV19
CASSTGNTGELFF
>TRBD2|TRBJ2-3|15|TRBV6-5
CASRLAGGGADTQYF
>TRBD1|TRBJ1-1|16|TRBV5-1
CASSQRTGGGTTEAFF
>-|TRBJ1-2|8|TRBV20-1
CSASGDTF
>TRBD1|-|13|TRBV6-2/TRBV6-3
CASMDRGVYEQYF
>-|TRBJ2-1|11|TRBV6-2/TRBV6-3
CASSSGPEQFF